These 28 T cell receptor beta chains share one sample of origin, sequenced in a study of blood T cells in healthy people across ages. A second about 7 to 11 cycle PCR used barcoded and J-beta primers. TCRdb redid the calling of the 5' RACE reads with MiXCR, one entry per CDR3 protein. The repertoire holds fewer than 2 million distinct CDR3 sequences, with approximately 39% as singletons. What was sequenced was blood. Receptors originate from a human donor in good health.

The CDR3: CASSQDLNRDPSGEAFF. CDR3 DNA sequence: TGTGCCAGCAGCCAAGATCTGAACAGAGACCCTTCTGGTGAAGCTTTCTTT. This chain links TRBV3-1 with TRBJ1-1; D unclear. Germline CDR1 LGHDT, CDR2 YNNKEL (reference sequence). The CDR3 runs 17 residues. Trimming took off 0 bases at V and 7 bases at J, with 21 bases between the two ends.

This clonotype has just a few counts. The J gene is TRBJ2-4, the V gene TRBV5-1; 12 positions agree with TRBD1. Germline CDR1 reads SGHRS; CDR2 reads YFSETQ. V dropped 4 bases and J dropped 12; count of bases not matched to a gene: 8. This CDR3 has 14 amino acids. The CDR3 reads CASSEGQGALNQYF. The CDR3, as DNA: TGCGCCAGCAGCGAGGGACAGGGGGCCCTGAATCAGTACTTC. Looking up the rest from reference TRBV5-1 and TRBJ2-4 gives the full variable domain: KAGVTQTPRYLIKTRGQQVTLSCSPISGHRSVSWYQQTPGQGLQFLFEYFSETQRNKGNFPGRFSGRQFSNSRSEMNVSTLELGDSALYLCASSEGQGALNQYFGAGTRLSVL.

This clonotype has only a few counts. This CDR3 is CASSPGGVGYHEQYF. The CDR3 DNA follows: TGCGCCAGCAGCCCCGGGGGAGTAGGGTACCACGAGCAGTACTTC. The chain has TRBV4-3 and TRBJ2-7; maybe TRBD2 (6 bases). The CDR3 has 15 amino acids. Per the germline V gene, CDR1 is LGHNA and CDR2 is YSLEER. Trimming pared 4 bases from V and 5 bases from J, leaving 18 bases between.

CDR3 DNA sequence: TGTGCCAGCAGCGTAGATGGGACGGTAAACTATGGCTACACCTTC. This translates into CASSVDGTVNYGYTF. The chain has TRBV9 and TRBJ1-2, with D tentatively TRBD1 (5 bases). The CDR3 sequence is 15 residues long. Germline CDR1 and CDR2: SGDLS and YYNGEE. Trimming shortened V by 0 bases and J by 2 bases, and 11 bases separated the two germline ends.

This chain links TRBV2 with TRBJ1-6, with a tentative D call TRBD1 (6 bases). The CDR3 spans 15 residues. Trimming stripped 9 bases from V and 6 bases from J, with 18 bases between. Looked up from germline, CDR1 is SNHLY and CDR2 is FYNNEI. The CDR3 bases are TGTGCCAGTCGACCACAGGGCTGGGTTAATTCACCCCTCCACTTT. Translated: CASRPQGWVNSPLHF.

This clonotype has a handful of counts. The V gene is TRBV11-2, the J gene TRBJ1-1; unclear D gene. The V and J ends lost 8 bases and 2 bases respectively, with 6 bases between them. This CDR3 region has 11 residues. Germline-derived CDR1 and CDR2 are SGHAT and FQNNGV. The CDR3 DNA reads TGTGCCAGCGGGAGCAACACTGAAGCTTTCTTT. Amino acids: CASGSNTEAFF.

The CDR3 region has the DNA TGTGCCAGCAGCTTACTAACCCCCGGGACAGATGAGCAGTTCTTC. Translating it yields CASSLLTPGTDEQFF. V is TRBV7-2 and J is TRBJ2-1; TRBD1 aligns across 7 bases. The V gene's germline CDR1 is SGHTA and CDR2 FQGNSA. The junction had 9 bases not matched to a gene; V was cut back by 2 bases and J by 8 bases. CDR3 length equals 15 residues.

The table lists this clonotype with a few counts. V is TRBV6-6 and J is TRBJ1-2; D is uncertain. The CDR3 length is 13 residues. Germline lookup yields CDR1 MNHNY and CDR2 SVGAGI (reference sequence). Trimming stripped 7 bases from V and 2 bases from J, with 11 bases between. CDR3 coding DNA: TGTGCCAGCACCCGAGGAGGGAACTATGGCTACACCTTC. Amino acids: CASTRGGNYGYTF.

The genes are TRBV4-3 and TRBJ1-1; 7 nucleotides agree with TRBD1. The V and J ends lost 0 bases and 1 base, in that order; junction bases with no gene match: 8. The CDR3 runs 17 residues. Per germline, CDR1 LGHNA and CDR2 YSLEER. The DNA of the CDR3 is TGCGCCAGCAGCCAAGATCTAGGAGGGGGCGAGAACACTGAAGCTTTCTTT. This sequence encodes CASSQDLGGGENTEAFF.

This clonotype was seen at least ten times. This rearrangement joins TRBV6-5 to TRBJ1-2; D gene uncertain. The CDR3 is 15 amino acids. The V gene lost 2 bases and the J gene lost 2 bases, with 12 bases spanning the gap. Germline lookup yields CDR1 MNHEY and CDR2 SVGAGI. The CDR3 region is CASSYTGRANYGYTF. In nucleotides, the CDR3 is TGTGCCAGCAGTTACACCGGACGGGCCAACTATGGCTACACCTTC.

This clonotype showed up just a few times. An end of the junction does not agree with germline; a read error may underlie this. This chain connects TRBV7-6 to TRBJ2-3; 8 bases line up with TRBD2. This CDR3 has 15 residues. Germline assignment: CDR1 SGHVS and CDR2 FNYEAQ. CDR3 loop: CTSSYTGGGTDTQYF. Written as DNA, the CDR3 is TGTACCAGCAGCTACACGGGAGGGGGCACAGATACGCAGTATTTT.

CDR3 nucleotide sequence: TGTGCCAGCTCGCCAAACAGCTACTATGGCTACACCTTC. Encoded protein: CASSPNSYYGYTF. V usage is TRBV2 and J usage is TRBJ1-2; D not resolved. This CDR3 is built from 13 residues. Per germline, CDR1 SNHLY and CDR2 FYNNEI. V lost 8 bases and J lost 3, with 13 bases in between.

About this clonotype itself: Being one base from a much bigger clone, this may be a read error. No conserved phenylalanine or tryptophan ends this CDR3, so it is likely a read error. The chain combines TRBV29-1 with TRBJ2-6; D is unclear. Germline V gives CDR1 SQVTM, CDR2 ANQGSEA. The CDR3 totals 13 residues. Trimming removed 3 bases from V and 0 bases from J, with 3 bases in between. CDR3 coding DNA: TGCAGCGTTGATACCTCTGGGGCCAACGTCCTGACTGTC. Protein: CSVDTSGANVLTV.

This clonotype was found a few times. The J gene is TRBJ2-5, the V gene TRBV4-3; unclear D gene. V lost 1 base to trimming and J lost 11 bases, with 26 bases between them. CDR3 length: 17 residues. The germline V gene encodes CDR1 LGHNA and CDR2 YSLEER. The chain's CDR3 is CASSQVGSQKIVGEQYF. In nucleotides, the CDR3 is TGCGCCAGCAGCCAAGTTGGCAGTCAGAAAATAGTAGGTGAGCAGTACTTC.

This clonotype has just a few counts. Its ends do not fully match the called genes, so a read error is possible. The rearrangement joins TRBV4-3 to TRBJ2-3; maybe TRBD1 (5 bases). CDR1 LGHNA and CDR2 YSLEER come from the germline V gene. The CDR3 is made up of 14 amino acids. The CDR3 DNA reads as TGCGCCAGCAACCAAGAGGTCAGGGCAGATACGCAGTATTTT. Encoded protein: CASNQEVRADTQYF.

This rearrangement joins TRBV5-1 to TRBJ2-3, with TRBD1 matching over 7 bases. There are 15 residues in the CDR3. The germline gives CDR1 SGHRS, CDR2 YFSETQ. Trimming removed 5 bases from V and 1 base from J; junction bases left unmatched: 7. The CDR3 reads CASSSGQAGTDTQYF. DNA of the CDR3: TGCGCCAGCAGTTCCGGACAGGCGGGCACAGATACGCAGTATTTT. The full variable domain, in which reference TRBV5-1 and TRBJ2-3 provide the parts outside the CDR3, is KAGVTQTPRYLIKTRGQQVTLSCSPISGHRSVSWYQQTPGQGLQFLFEYFSETQRNKGNFPGRFSGRQFSNSRSEMNVSTLELGDSALYLCASSSGQAGTDTQYFGPGTRLTVL.

The gene calls are TRBV7-2 and TRBJ2-1; TRBD2 might be the D (5 bases). Trimming cost V 5 bases and J 10 bases, with 15 bases left between them. The CDR3 totals 13 residues. Germline V gene lookup returns CDR1 SGHTA and CDR2 FQGNSA. The CDR3 DNA is TGTGCCAGCAGCCAAGGATGGGGAGCCGAGCAGTTCTTC. Residues: CASSQGWGAEQFF.

V usage is TRBV6-2 or TRBV6-3 and J usage is TRBJ1-2; 8 bases fit TRBD1. The CDR3 has 13 amino acids. CDR1 MNHEY and CDR2 SVGEGT come from the germline V gene. Trimming at V came to 2 bases and at J to 6 bases, leaving 2 bases not matched to a gene. The CDR3 region is CASSYDRGHGYTF. CDR3 DNA: TGTGCCAGCAGTTACGACAGGGGTCATGGCTACACCTTC.

Points on this clonotype: Germline and junction disagree at one end, which may indicate a read error. This sequence joins TRBV6-5 and TRBJ2-3, with no clear D. CDR3 length: 14 amino acids. CDR1 is MNHEY and CDR2 is SVGAGI in the germline V gene. CDR3 protein: CAGSAGWVLDTQYF. For the CDR3, the DNA is TGTGCCGGCAGTGCTGGTTGGGTGTTGGATACGCAGTATTTT.

The rearrangement joins TRBV20-1 to TRBJ2-5; no clear D gene. Trimming stripped 5 bases from V and 4 bases from J, with 14 bases between. The CDR3 consists of 13 residues. CDR1 is DFQATT, CDR2 SNEGSKA, per germline (reference sequence). The CDR3 DNA reads as TGCAGTGCTGTGCTAGGCGGAATAGAGACCCAGTACTTC. It translates to CSAVLGGIETQYF.

This clonotype was observed a few times. This chain joins TRBV7-9 and TRBJ1-2; unclear D gene. The V gene lost 0 bases and the J gene lost 8 bases, with 10 bases spanning the gap. The CDR3 has 13 residues. The germline V gene encodes CDR1 SEHNR and CDR2 FQNEAQ (reference sequence). The CDR3 region has the DNA TGTGCCAGCAGCTTAGCGGAGGTTGGCGGCTACACCTTC. Amino acid sequence: CASSLAEVGGYTF.

This clonotype was seen only a few times. The chain uses TRBV6-6 and TRBJ1-2, with 10 nucleotides matching TRBD1. The CDR3 runs 14 residues. Losses at the gene ends were 5 bases for V and 7 bases for J; bases not matched to a gene: 7. CDR1 is MNHNY, CDR2 SVGAGI, per germline (reference sequence). The CDR3 DNA reads as TGTGCCAGCAGTGATACGGGACAGGGGTTTGGCTACACCTTC. This encodes CASSDTGQGFGYTF.

CDR3 in DNA: TGTGCCAGCAGAGGGGGAGGGGGGCCCTACAATGAGCAGTTCTTC. Its protein is CASRGGGGPYNEQFF. The chain employs TRBV9 and TRBJ2-1; weak D call: TRBD2 (7 bases). CDR1 and CDR2 (germline): SGDLS, YYNGEE. The CDR3 runs to 15 residues. Trimming cost V 5 bases and J 2 bases, with 14 bases left between them. The whole variable domain, filled in from reference TRBV9 and TRBJ2-1, reads DSGVTQTPKHLITATGQRVTLRCSPRSGDLSVYWYQQSLDQGLQFLIQYYNGEERAKGNILERFSAQQFPDLHSELNLSSLELGDSALYFCASRGGGGPYNEQFFGPGTRLTVL.

This chain joins TRBV6-1 and TRBJ1-2; possible D gene TRBD1, 6 bases. V was cut by 1 base and J by 4 bases, with 10 bases left in between. CDR3 length: 14 amino acids. CDR1 MNHNS and CDR2 SASEGT come from the germline V gene. The CDR3 loop is CASSEVGGGYGYTF. The CDR3 coding sequence is TGTGCCAGCAGTGAAGTAGGGGGAGGCTATGGCTACACCTTC.

The chain employs TRBV3-1 and TRBJ2-3; D is perhaps TRBD2 (5 bases). V dropped 0 bases and J dropped 12 bases, with 22 bases sitting between them. In germline, CDR1 is LGHDT, CDR2 YNNKEL (reference sequence). This CDR3 is built from 16 residues. CDR3 protein: CASSQDLGDSQETQYF. Written as DNA, the CDR3 is TGTGCCAGCAGCCAAGATTTGGGAGATAGCCAAGAGACCCAGTATTTT.

In its sample, this clonotype was seen a few times. V usage is TRBV20-1 and J usage is TRBJ1-2; D is unclear. V gave up 3 bases and J gave up 6 bases, with 14 bases separating them. The CDR3 runs 13 residues. Germline lookup yields CDR1 DFQATT and CDR2 SNEGSKA (reference sequence). The CDR3 sequence is CSARVTREDGYTF. DNA of the CDR3: TGCAGTGCTAGGGTGACACGCGAAGATGGCTACACCTTC.

V is TRBV5-1 and J is TRBJ2-6, with TRBD1 identical over 7 bases. There are 14 residues in the CDR3. With V trimmed by 5 bases and J by 2 bases, 1 base remained unmatched. The germline V gene has CDR1 SGHRS and CDR2 YFSETQ. The CDR3 sequence: CASRQGTGANVLTF. The CDR3 DNA follows: TGCGCCAGCAGACAGGGGACTGGGGCCAACGTCCTGACTTTC.

This clonotype was seen a handful of times. This chain connects TRBV7-2 to TRBJ2-7; TRBD1 might be the D (6 bases). CDR1 is SGHTA and CDR2 is FQGNSA in the germline V gene. CDR3 length: 17 residues. Trimming pared 2 bases from V and 2 bases from J, leaving 19 bases between. The CDR3 coding sequence is TGTGCCAGCAGCTTACCCCGACAGGCTAGTATCCCCTACGAGCAGTACTTC. It encodes CASSLPRQASIPYEQYF.